Presented here are 25 T cell receptor beta chains from one specimen sequenced in a study of Ad26.COV2.S vaccination and SARS-CoV-2 variants. Only in-frame clones appear in the TCRdb table, and some are missing; sequencing was by immunoSEQ multiplex PCR. The sample gives roughly 250,000 clones, around nine tenths of which show up once; just under 3% is in the top ten. Sample treatment: roughly 18 received Ad26.COV2.S at low or high dose, single or two shots; about 5 received placebo; per-sample allocation not given. Sampling took place 63 days after the first vaccine or placebo injection. The sample here was peripheral blood, taken in a trial of Ad26.COV2.S vaccine versus placebo. All receptors derive from a person between 18 and 65 years old who received the Ad26.COV2.S COVID-19 vaccine or a placebo.

The chain employs TRBV9 and TRBJ1-2; D is unresolved. Germline CDR1 SGDLS, CDR2 YYNGEE. Trimming left V 0 bases short and J 2 bases short, with 11 bases between. There are 15 residues in the CDR3. The CDR3 coding sequence is TGTGCCAGCAGCGTAGATCCCACCGGGAACTATGGCTACACCTTC. The encoded protein is CASSVDPTGNYGYTF.

V usage is TRBV14 and J usage is TRBJ2-7; a weak D match, TRBD1 (6 bases). This CDR3 comprises 18 residues. The germline V gene has CDR1 SGHDN and CDR2 FVKESK. V was pared by 0 bases and J by 2 bases, with 20 bases between. The CDR3, as DNA: TGTGCCAGCAGCCAAGATAAGGGAAACAGGGCCACTACCTACGAGCAGTACGTC. Protein: CASSQDKGNRATTYEQYV.

V usage is TRBV7-8 and J usage is TRBJ2-2, with TRBD2 identical over 7 bases. The V gene end was trimmed by 5 bases and the J gene end by 5 bases; junction bases not matched to a gene: 14. The CDR3 spans 17 residues. The germline gives CDR1 SGHVS, CDR2 FQNEAQ. Here the CDR3 DNA reads TGTGCCAGCAGCCCCCGATGGAGCGGGAAGAAGACCGGGGAGCTGTTTTTT. It yields the protein CASSPRWSGKKTGELFF.

The rearrangement uses TRBV4-3 and TRBJ2-1, with 8 nucleotides matching TRBD2. V lost 3 bases to trimming and J lost 9 bases; unmatched junction nucleotides: 16. CDR1 and CDR2 (germline): LGHNA, YSLEER. The CDR3 has 17 residues. This CDR3 reads CASSQASGGRAQVEQFF. The DNA of the CDR3 is TGCGCCAGCAGCCAGGCAAGCGGGGGAAGGGCTCAGGTTGAGCAGTTCTTC.

The V call is TRBV6-5, the J call TRBJ1-1; no reliable D call. This CDR3 is built from 13 residues. Germline CDR1 is MNHEY and CDR2 is SVGAGI. The ends were cut back, 0 bases at V and 6 bases at J, with 8 bases in the middle. CDR3 residues: CASSYSPGSEAFF. In DNA, the CDR3 is TGTGCCAGCAGTTACTCCCCAGGCTCTGAAGCTTTCTTT.

V is TRBV2 and J is TRBJ1-3, with unresolved D. Looked up from germline, CDR1 is SNHLY and CDR2 is FYNNEI. The CDR3 contains 15 residues. V was shortened by 8 bases and J by 2 bases, with 16 bases between the two germline ends. CDR3 sequence (DNA): TGTGCCAGCTCACCCAGGAACCCCCCTGGAAACACCATATATTTT. It codes for CASSPRNPPGNTIYF. Based on the CDR3 plus reference TRBV2 and TRBJ1-3, the full variable domain is EPEVTQTPSHQVTQMGQEVILRCVPISNHLYFYWYRQILGQKVEFLVSFYNNEISEKSEIFDDQFSVERPDGSNFTLKIRSTKLEDSAMYFCASSPRNPPGNTIYFGEGSWLTVV.

This clone has a single count. The CDR3 is CASSKLATGELFF. The CDR3 DNA reads as TGTGCCAGTAGTAAACTAGCGACCGGGGAGCTGTTTTTT. The rearrangement joins TRBV19 to TRBJ2-2; 7 bases agree with TRBD2. From germline, CDR1 is LNHDA and CDR2 SQIVND (reference sequence). The CDR3 spans 13 residues. V gave up 4 bases and J gave up 5 bases; unmatched junction bases: 1.

The chain carries TRBV19 and TRBJ1-1; D is undetermined. The germline CDR1 and CDR2 sequences are LNHDA and SQIVND (reference sequence). This CDR3 spans 15 amino acids. Trimming shortened V by 2 bases and J by 0 bases, and 10 bases separated the two germline ends. The CDR3 coding sequence is TGTGCCAGTAGTATAAAGGAGGGTTTGAACACTGAAGCTTTCTTT. Amino acid sequence: CASSIKEGLNTEAFF.

In its sample, this clone was seen a few times. This chain connects TRBV14 to TRBJ1-2; D is possibly TRBD1 (6 bases). Trimming removed 0 bases at V and 8 bases at J, with 13 bases between. This CDR3 is built from 14 residues. Germline V gene sequence: CDR1 SGHDN, CDR2 FVKESK. CDR3 coding DNA: TGTGCCAGCAGCCAAGATCGAGGGGGAGGCGGCTACACCTTC. It yields the protein CASSQDRGGGGYTF.

This chain uses TRBV19 with TRBJ2-1; 9 bases align to TRBD2. The CDR3 is 15 residues long. Trimming took 2 bases from V and 8 from J; bases not matched to a gene: 7. Germline values: CDR1 LNHDA, CDR2 SQIVND (reference sequence). CDR3 sequence reads: CASSINSGRPHEQFF. The CDR3 nucleotides read TGTGCCAGTAGTATAAATAGCGGGAGACCCCATGAGCAGTTCTTC. Full variable domain (remainder filled in from reference TRBV19 and TRBJ2-1): DGGITQSPKYLFRKEGQNVTLSCEQNLNHDAMYWYRQDPGQGLRLIYYSQIVNDFQKGDIAEGYSVSREKKESFPLTVTSAQKNPTAFYLCASSINSGRPHEQFFGPGTRLTVL.

The chain uses TRBV2 and TRBJ2-3; 15 bases align to TRBD2. The germline V gene has CDR1 SNHLY and CDR2 FYNNEI. The junction had 13 bases not matched to a gene; V was cut back by 10 bases and J by 2 bases. This CDR3 region has 18 residues. The CDR3 DNA follows: TGTGCCACCAAAGGACTAGCGGGGGGGCCAGTTCCCACAGATACGCAGTATTTT. Translating it yields CATKGLAGGPVPTDTQYF.

The rearrangement joins TRBV27 to TRBJ2-3, with 12 nucleotides matching TRBD2. V shed 6 bases, J shed 0 bases, and the junction held 7 bases outside the gene matches. Germline values: CDR1 MNHEY, CDR2 SMNVEV (reference sequence). The CDR3 extends over 17 amino acids. CDR3 bases: TGTGCCAGCAGCCGGACTAGCGGGACTTTTAGCACAGATACGCAGTATTTT. Translated: CASSRTSGTFSTDTQYF.

V is TRBV7-3 and J is TRBJ2-7, with 8 nucleotides matching TRBD2. Germline assignment: CDR1 SGHTA and CDR2 FQGTGA. The CDR3 runs 15 residues. Trimming cost V 2 bases and J 0 bases; bases outside gene matches: 3. In DNA, the CDR3 is TGTGCCAGCAGCTTAGCGGGGGGAAGCTCCTACGAGCAGTACTTC. This sequence encodes CASSLAGGSSYEQYF.

The chain recombines TRBV30 with TRBJ1-3; D is ambiguous. The V end was cut by 8 bases, the J end by 2 bases, with 10 bases between. This CDR3 is 12 amino acids long. The germline V gene has CDR1 GTSNPN and CDR2 SVGIG (reference sequence). CDR3 sequence: CALVAAGNTIYF. CDR3 in DNA: TGTGCCCTCGTTGCGGCTGGAAACACCATATATTTT.

The chain uses TRBV4-1 and TRBJ2-3; 11 bases agree with TRBD2. This CDR3 comprises 18 residues. Germline V CDR1 and CDR2: MGHRA, YSYEKL. Unmatched junction bases numbered 10, after V lost 4 bases and J lost 1 base. The CDR3 sequence is CASSLILPGLAGTDTQYF. The CDR3 bases are TGCGCCAGCAGCCTGATCCTGCCGGGACTAGCGGGCACAGATACGCAGTATTTT.

V gene TRBV9 combines with J gene TRBJ2-3, with 8 bases aligning to TRBD2. This CDR3 comprises 16 residues. V trimming: 0 bases; J trimming: 8 bases; junction bases outside the gene matches: 11. Germline V gene data show CDR1 as SGDLS and CDR2 as YYNGEE. This CDR3 is CASSVADGRAGGTQYF. The CDR3 coding sequence is TGTGCCAGCAGCGTAGCTGACGGGAGGGCCGGGGGTACGCAGTATTTT.

The chain uses TRBV19 and TRBJ2-5; 7 positions match TRBD1. CDR1 is LNHDA, CDR2 SQIVND, per germline (reference sequence). The CDR3 sequence is 17 residues long. J gave up 0 bases and V 5 bases, and 12 bases lay outside the gene matches. DNA of the CDR3: TGTGCCAGTAGTCGATCCGGGGCAGGGGGTTACCAAGAGACCCAGTACTTC. It yields the protein CASSRSGAGGYQETQYF.

The chain has TRBV2 and TRBJ2-1, with 9 bases lining up with TRBD2. Per germline, CDR1 SNHLY and CDR2 FYNNEI. The J segment lost 4 bases and the V segment lost 1 base, leaving 8 bases of the junction unmatched. This CDR3 has 17 amino acids. Written as DNA, the CDR3 is TGTGCCAGCAGTGAAGAGGGGTTAGCGGGGGCTTACAATGAGCAGTTCTTC. Protein product: CASSEEGLAGAYNEQFF.

Here the CDR3 DNA reads TGCAGCGGGACAGGGGAGCGCAATGAGCAGTTCTTC. Translating gives CSGTGERNEQFF. The chain has TRBV29-1 and TRBJ2-1, with 9 bases matching TRBD1. V gave up 7 bases and J gave up 6 bases; unmatched junction bases: 4. Germline V CDR1 and CDR2: SQVTM, ANQGSEA. The CDR3 spans 12 residues.

This clone was counted a single time. The rearrangement joins TRBV29-1 to TRBJ2-1; D unclear. The CDR3 is 15 amino acids. Deletions cut 0 bases from V and 0 bases from J, with 9 bases between. CDR1 is SQVTM, CDR2 ANQGSEA, per germline. CDR3 region: CSVEEPLSSYNEQFF. The CDR3, as DNA: TGCAGCGTTGAAGAGCCTCTGTCCTCCTACAATGAGCAGTTCTTC.

CDR3 protein: CASSLDAASGELFF. In DNA, the CDR3 is TGTGCCAGCAGCCTGGACGCCGCGAGCGGGGAGCTGTTTTTT. V is TRBV5-6 and J is TRBJ2-2; no clear D gene. Germline CDR1 reads SGHDT; CDR2 reads YYEEEE. Between the trimmed V and J ends, which lost 4 bases and 7 bases, there was a span of 14 bases. This CDR3 has 14 residues.

The chain recombines TRBV19 with TRBJ1-4; 9 nucleotides line up with TRBD1. The germline V gene has CDR1 LNHDA and CDR2 SQIVND (reference sequence). The V and J ends lost 5 bases and 0 bases, in that order; junction bases with no gene match: 4. This CDR3 comprises 16 residues. The DNA for the CDR3 is TGTGCCAGTAGTGTCCGGACAGGGGCAACTAATGAAAAACTGTTTTTT. This codes for CASSVRTGATNEKLFF.

This chain uses TRBV12-3 or TRBV12-4 with TRBJ2-1, with D tentatively TRBD1 (7 bases). CDR3 length equals 12 residues. Deletions cut 3 bases from V and 16 bases from J, with 16 bases between. This CDR3 is CASSLGGQSYFF. DNA for the CDR3: TGTGCCAGCAGTTTGGGGGGACAGTCATACTTCTTC.

J is TRBJ2-7 and V is TRBV4-3; 9 bases are shared with TRBD1. CDR3 length equals 16 residues. The germline V gene encodes CDR1 LGHNA and CDR2 YSLEER. J was trimmed by 2 bases and V by 0 bases; bases with no gene match: 5. The CDR3 nucleotides are TGCGCCAGCAGCCAAGACCCCGGGACAGGGACCTACGAGCAGTACTTC. Its protein is CASSQDPGTGTYEQYF.

CDR3 in amino acids: CASSQGQGDEQFF. The CDR3 DNA is TGTGCCAGCAGCCAAGGACAGGGAGATGAGCAGTTCTTC. The chain links TRBV14 to TRBJ2-1; TRBD1 aligns across 7 bases. The V gene's germline CDR1 is SGHDN and CDR2 FVKESK. CDR3 length equals 13 residues. J gave up 8 bases and V 1 base, and 2 bases lay outside the gene matches.